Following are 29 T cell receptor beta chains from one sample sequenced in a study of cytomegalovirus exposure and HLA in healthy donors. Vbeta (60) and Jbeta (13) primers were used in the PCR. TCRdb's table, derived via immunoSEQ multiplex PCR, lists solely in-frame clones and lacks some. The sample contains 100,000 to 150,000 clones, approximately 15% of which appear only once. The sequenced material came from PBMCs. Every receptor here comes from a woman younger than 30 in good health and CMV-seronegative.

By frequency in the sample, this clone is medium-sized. The CDR3 DNA reads TGCGCCAGCAGCCAAGGGCCCTCTGGGGCCAACGTCCTGACTTTC. Its protein is CASSQGPSGANVLTF. The chain links TRBV4-3 to TRBJ2-6, with no clear D. This CDR3 spans 15 amino acids. V dropped 1 base and J dropped 0 bases, with 4 bases sitting between them. Germline V gene data show CDR1 as LGHNA and CDR2 as YSLEER.

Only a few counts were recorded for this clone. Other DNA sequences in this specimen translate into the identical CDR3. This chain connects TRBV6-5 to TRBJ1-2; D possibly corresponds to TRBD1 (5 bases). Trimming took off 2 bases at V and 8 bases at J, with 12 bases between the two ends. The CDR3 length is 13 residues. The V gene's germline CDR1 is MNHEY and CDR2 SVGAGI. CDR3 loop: CASSYRQGGGYTF. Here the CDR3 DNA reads TGTGCCAGCAGTTACCGCCAGGGAGGAGGCTACACCTTC.

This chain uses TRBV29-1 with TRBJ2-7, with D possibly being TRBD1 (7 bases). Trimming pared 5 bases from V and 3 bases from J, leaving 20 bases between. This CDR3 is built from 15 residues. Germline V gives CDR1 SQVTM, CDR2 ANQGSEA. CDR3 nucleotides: TGCAGCGTTCTGGGTGGGGGGACAGTTGGCTACGAGCAGTACTTC. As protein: CSVLGGGTVGYEQYF.

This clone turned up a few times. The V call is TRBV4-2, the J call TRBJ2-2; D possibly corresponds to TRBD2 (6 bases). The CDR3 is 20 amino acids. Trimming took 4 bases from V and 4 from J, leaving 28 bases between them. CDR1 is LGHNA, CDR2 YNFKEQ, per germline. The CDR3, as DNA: TGTGCCAGCAGCCCCGTGGGCGGGGTGGGGGTTCTCGGGGGCACCGGGGAGCTGTTTTTT. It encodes CASSPVGGVGVLGGTGELFF.

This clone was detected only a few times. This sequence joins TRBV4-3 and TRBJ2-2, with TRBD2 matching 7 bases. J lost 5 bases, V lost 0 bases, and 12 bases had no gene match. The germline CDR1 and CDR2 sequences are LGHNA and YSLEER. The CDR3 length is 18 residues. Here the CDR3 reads CASSQEFRSVSGTGELFF. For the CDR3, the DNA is TGCGCCAGCAGCCAAGAATTTAGGTCGGTTAGCGGGACCGGGGAGCTGTTTTTT.

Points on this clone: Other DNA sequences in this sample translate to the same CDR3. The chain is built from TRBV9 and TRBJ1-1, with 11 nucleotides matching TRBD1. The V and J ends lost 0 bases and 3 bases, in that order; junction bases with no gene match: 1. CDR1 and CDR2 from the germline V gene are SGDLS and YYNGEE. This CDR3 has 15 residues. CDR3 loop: CASSVGGQGDTEAFF. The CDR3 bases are TGTGCCAGCAGCGTAGGGGGACAGGGGGACACTGAAGCTTTCTTT. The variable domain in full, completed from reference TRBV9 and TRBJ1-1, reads DSGVTQTPKHLITATGQRVTLRCSPRSGDLSVYWYQQSLDQGLQFLIQYYNGEERAKGNILERFSAQQFPDLHSELNLSSLELGDSALYFCASSVGGQGDTEAFFGQGTRLTVV.

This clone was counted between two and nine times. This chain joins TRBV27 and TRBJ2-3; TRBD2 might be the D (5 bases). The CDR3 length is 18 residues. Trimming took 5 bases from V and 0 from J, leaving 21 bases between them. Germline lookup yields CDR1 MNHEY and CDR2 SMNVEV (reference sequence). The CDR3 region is CASSNYYGESPSTDTQYF. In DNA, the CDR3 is TGTGCCAGCAGTAACTACTACGGGGAGTCTCCGAGCACAGATACGCAGTATTTT.

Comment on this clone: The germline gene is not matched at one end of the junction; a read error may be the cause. The CDR3 sequence is CASSQGVGDGRGNTAAFF. DNA for the CDR3: TGTGCCAGCAGCCAAGGGGTAGGGGATGGAAGGGGGAACACTGCAGCTTTCTTT. The genes are TRBV4-2 and TRBJ1-1, with TRBD1 as a possible D gene (6 bases). Germline values: CDR1 LGHNA, CDR2 YNFKEQ. This CDR3 has 18 amino acids.

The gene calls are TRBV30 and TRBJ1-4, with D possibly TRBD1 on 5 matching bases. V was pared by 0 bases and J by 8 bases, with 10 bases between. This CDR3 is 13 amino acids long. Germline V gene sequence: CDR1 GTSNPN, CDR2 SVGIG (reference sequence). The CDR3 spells CAWSVAGREKLFF. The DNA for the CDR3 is TGTGCCTGGAGTGTGGCAGGGAGGGAAAAACTGTTTTTT.

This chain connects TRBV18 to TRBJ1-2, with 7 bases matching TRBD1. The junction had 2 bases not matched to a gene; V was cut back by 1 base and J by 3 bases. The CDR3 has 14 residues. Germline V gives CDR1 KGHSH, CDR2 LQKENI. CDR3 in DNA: TGTGCCAGCTCACCACGCCAGGGGGACTATGGCTACACCTTC. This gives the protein CASSPRQGDYGYTF.

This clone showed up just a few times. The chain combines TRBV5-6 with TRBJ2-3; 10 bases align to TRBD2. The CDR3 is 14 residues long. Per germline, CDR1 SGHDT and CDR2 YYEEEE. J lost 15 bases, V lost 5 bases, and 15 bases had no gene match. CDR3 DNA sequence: TGTGCCAGCAGACCCCTCCTAGCGGGGGTCCCCTCTTATTTT. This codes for CASRPLLAGVPSYF.

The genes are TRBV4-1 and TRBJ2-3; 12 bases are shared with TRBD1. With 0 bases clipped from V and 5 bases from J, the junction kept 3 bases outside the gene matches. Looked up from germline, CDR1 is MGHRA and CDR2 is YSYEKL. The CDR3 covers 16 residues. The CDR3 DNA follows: TGCGCCAGCAGCCAAGAGGGACAGGGGGCCATAGATACGCAGTATTTT. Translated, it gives CASSQEGQGAIDTQYF.

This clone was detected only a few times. The chain's CDR3 is CASSLLQGRMNTEAFF. CDR3 DNA sequence: TGTGCCAGCAGTCTCCTGCAGGGGCGGATGAACACTGAAGCTTTCTTT. This chain links TRBV28 with TRBJ1-1; perhaps TRBD1 as D (6 bases). Trimming pared 5 bases from V and 0 bases from J, leaving 16 bases between. CDR3 length: 16 amino acids. Germline CDR1 is MDHEN and CDR2 is SYDVKM.

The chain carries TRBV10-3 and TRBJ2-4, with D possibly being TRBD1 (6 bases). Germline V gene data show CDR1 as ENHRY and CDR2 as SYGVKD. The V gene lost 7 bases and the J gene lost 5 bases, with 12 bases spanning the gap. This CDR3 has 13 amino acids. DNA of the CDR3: TGTGCCATCATGGACAGCAACCAAAACATTCAGTACTTC. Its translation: CAIMDSNQNIQYF.

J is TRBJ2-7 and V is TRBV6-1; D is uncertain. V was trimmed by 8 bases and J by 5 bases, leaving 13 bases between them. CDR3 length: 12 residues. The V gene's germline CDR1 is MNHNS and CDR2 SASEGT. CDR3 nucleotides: TGTGCCAGCGTAATTGGCTTCGACGAGCAGTACTTC. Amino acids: CASVIGFDEQYF.

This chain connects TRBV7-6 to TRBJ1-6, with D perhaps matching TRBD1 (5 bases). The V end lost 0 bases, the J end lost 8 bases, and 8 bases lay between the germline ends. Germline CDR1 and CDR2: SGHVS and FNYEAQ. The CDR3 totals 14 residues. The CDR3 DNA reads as TGTGCCAGCAGCTTAGCGGTAGGGGATTCACCCCTCCACTTT. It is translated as CASSLAVGDSPLHF. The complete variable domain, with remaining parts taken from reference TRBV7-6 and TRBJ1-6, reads GAGVSQSPRYKVTKRGQDVALRCDPISGHVSLYWYRQALGQGPEFLTYFNYEAQQDKSGLPNDRFSAERPEGSISTLTIQRTEQRDSAMYRCASSLAVGDSPLHFGNGTRLTVT.

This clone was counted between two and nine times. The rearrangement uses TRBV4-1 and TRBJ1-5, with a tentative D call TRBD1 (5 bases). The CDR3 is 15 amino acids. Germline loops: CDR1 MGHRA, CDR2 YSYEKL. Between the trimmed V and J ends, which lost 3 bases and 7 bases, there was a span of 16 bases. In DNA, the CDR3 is TGCGCCAGCAGCCAGGGTCTTGGGGCAGGACAGCCCCAGCATTTT. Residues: CASSQGLGAGQPQHF.

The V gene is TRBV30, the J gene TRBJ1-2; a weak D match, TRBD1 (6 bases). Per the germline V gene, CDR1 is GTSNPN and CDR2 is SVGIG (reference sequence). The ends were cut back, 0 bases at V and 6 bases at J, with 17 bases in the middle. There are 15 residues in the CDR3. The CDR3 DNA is TGTGCCTGGAGTGTATCGGGGCAGGGGCATCATGGCTACACCTTC. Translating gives CAWSVSGQGHHGYTF.

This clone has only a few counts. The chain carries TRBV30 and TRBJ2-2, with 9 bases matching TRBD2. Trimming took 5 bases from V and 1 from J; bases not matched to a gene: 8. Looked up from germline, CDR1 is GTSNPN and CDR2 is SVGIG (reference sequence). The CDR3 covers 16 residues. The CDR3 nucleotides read TGTGCCTGGCAACGCGGACTAGCGCTGAACACCGGGGAGCTGTTTTTT. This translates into CAWQRGLALNTGELFF.

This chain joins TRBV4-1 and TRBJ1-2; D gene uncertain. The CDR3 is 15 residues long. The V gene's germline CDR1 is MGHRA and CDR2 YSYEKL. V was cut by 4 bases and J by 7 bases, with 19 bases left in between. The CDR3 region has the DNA TGCGCCAGCAGCCCCTGGCGGGGTATGTCGGGTGGCTACACCTTC. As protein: CASSPWRGMSGGYTF.

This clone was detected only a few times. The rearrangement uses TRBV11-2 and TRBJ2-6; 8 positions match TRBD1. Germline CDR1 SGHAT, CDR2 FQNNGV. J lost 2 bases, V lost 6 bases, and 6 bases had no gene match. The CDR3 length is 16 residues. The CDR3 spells CASRPKDRAGANVLTF. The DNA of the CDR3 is TGTGCCAGCAGACCAAAGGACAGGGCTGGGGCCAACGTCCTGACTTTC.

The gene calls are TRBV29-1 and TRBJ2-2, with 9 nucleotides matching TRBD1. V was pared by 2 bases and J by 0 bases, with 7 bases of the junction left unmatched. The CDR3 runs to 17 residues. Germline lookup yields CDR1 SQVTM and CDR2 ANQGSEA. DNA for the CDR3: TGCAGCGTTGAAACCCTAGGACAGGGGCCGAACACCGGGGAGCTGTTTTTT. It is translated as CSVETLGQGPNTGELFF.

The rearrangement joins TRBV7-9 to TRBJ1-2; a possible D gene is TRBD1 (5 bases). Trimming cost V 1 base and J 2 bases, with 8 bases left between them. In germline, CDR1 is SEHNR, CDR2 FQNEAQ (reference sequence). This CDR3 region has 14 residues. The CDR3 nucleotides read TGTGCCAGCAGCTTAGGCGCAGGGAACTATGGCTACACCTTC. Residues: CASSLGAGNYGYTF.

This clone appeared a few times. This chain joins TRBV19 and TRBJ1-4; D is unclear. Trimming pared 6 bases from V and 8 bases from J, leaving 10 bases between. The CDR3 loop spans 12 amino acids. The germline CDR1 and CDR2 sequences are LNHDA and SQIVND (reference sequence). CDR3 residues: CASSPVSEKLFF. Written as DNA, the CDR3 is TGTGCCAGTAGCCCGGTTTCGGAAAAACTGTTTTTT. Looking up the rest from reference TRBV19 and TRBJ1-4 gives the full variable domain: DGGITQSPKYLFRKEGQNVTLSCEQNLNHDAMYWYRQDPGQGLRLIYYSQIVNDFQKGDIAEGYSVSREKKESFPLTVTSAQKNPTAFYLCASSPVSEKLFFGSGTQLSVL.

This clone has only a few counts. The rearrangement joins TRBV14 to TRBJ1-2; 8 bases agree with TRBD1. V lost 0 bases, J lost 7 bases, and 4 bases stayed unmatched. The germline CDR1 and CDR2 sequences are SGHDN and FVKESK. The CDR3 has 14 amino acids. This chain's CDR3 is CASSQEGRGLGYTF. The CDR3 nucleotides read TGTGCCAGCAGCCAAGAGGGCAGGGGGCTTGGCTACACCTTC.

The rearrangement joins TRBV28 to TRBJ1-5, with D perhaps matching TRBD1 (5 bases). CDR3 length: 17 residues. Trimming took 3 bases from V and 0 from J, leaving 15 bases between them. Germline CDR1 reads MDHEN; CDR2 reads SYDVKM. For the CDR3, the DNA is TGTGCCAGCAGTTTTCGGGGGGGAGTTTATAGCAATCAGCCCCAGCATTTT. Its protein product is CASSFRGGVYSNQPQHF. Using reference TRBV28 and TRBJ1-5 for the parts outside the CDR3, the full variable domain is DVKVTQSSRYLVKRTGEKVFLECVQDMDHENMFWYRQDPGLGLRLIYFSYDVKMKEKGDIPEGYSVSREKKERFSLILESASTNQTSMYLCASSFRGGVYSNQPQHFGDGTRLSIL.

The CDR3 spells CASSDRDRNQPQHF. The CDR3 DNA is TGTGCCAGCAGTGACAGGGATCGCAATCAGCCCCAGCATTTT. This rearrangement joins TRBV6-1 to TRBJ1-5, with D possibly TRBD1 on 5 matching bases. The length of the CDR3 is 14 residues. From germline, CDR1 is MNHNS and CDR2 SASEGT. With 3 bases removed from V and 2 bases from J, the gap between germline ends came to 8 bases.

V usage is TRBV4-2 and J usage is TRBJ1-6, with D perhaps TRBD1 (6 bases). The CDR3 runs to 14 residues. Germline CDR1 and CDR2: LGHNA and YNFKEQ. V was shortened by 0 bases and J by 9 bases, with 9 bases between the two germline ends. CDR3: CASSQDRGSSPLHF. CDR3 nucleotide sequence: TGTGCCAGCAGCCAAGACAGGGGTAGTTCACCCCTCCACTTT.

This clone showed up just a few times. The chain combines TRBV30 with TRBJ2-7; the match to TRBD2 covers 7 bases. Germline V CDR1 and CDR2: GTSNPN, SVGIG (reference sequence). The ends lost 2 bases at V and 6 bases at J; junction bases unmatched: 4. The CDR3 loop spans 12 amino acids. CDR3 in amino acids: CAWSQTSVEQYF. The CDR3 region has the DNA TGTGCCTGGAGTCAAACTAGCGTCGAGCAGTACTTC. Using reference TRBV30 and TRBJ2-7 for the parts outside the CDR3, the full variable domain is SQTIHQWPATLVQPVGSPLSLECTVEGTSNPNLYWYRQAAGRGLQLLFYSVGIGQISSEVPQNLSASRPQDRQFILSSKKLLLSDSGFYLCAWSQTSVEQYFGPGTRLTVT.